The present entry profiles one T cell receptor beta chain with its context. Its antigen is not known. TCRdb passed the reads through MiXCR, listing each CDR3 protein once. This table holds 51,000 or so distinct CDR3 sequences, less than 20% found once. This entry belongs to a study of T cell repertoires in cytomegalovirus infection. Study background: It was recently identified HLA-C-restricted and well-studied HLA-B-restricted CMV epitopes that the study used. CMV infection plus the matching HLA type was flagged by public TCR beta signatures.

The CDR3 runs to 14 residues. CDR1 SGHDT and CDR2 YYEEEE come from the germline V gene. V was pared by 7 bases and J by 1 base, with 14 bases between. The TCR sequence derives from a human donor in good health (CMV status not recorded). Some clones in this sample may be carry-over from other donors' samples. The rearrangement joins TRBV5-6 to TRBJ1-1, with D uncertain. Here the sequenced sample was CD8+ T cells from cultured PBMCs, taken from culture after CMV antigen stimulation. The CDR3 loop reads CASGGPGGNTEAFF. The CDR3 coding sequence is TGTGCCAGCGGAGGACCTGGCGGGAACACTGAAGCTTTCTTT.